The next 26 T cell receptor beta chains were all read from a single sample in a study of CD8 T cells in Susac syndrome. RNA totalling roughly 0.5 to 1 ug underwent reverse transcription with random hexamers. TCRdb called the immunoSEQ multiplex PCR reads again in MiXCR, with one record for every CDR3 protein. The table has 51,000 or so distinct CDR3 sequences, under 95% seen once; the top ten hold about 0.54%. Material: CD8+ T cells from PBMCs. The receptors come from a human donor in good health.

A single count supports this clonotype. The CDR3 DNA reads as TGTGCCAGCAGCCTCACAGGGAACCCTCGCGAGCAGTACTTC. This translates into CASSLTGNPREQYF. J is TRBJ2-7 and V is TRBV9, with TRBD1 as a possible D gene (6 bases). The V end was cut by 4 bases, the J end by 6 bases, with 17 bases between. Germline values: CDR1 SGDLS, CDR2 YYNGEE. The CDR3 spans 14 residues.

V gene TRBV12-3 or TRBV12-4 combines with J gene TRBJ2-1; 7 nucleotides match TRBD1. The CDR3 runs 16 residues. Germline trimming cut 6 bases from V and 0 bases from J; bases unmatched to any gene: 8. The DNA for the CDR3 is TGTGCCAGCAGCTCCCCCAGGGACAGCTCCTACAATGAGCAGTTCTTC. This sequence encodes CASSSPRDSSYNEQFF.

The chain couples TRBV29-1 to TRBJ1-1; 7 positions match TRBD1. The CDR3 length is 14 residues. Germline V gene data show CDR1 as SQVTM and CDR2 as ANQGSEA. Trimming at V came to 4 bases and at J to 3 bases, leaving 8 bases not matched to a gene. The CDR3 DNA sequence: TGCAGCGTTGGGAGAGGGGGCGCGGACACTGAAGCTTTCTTT. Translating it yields CSVGRGGADTEAFF.

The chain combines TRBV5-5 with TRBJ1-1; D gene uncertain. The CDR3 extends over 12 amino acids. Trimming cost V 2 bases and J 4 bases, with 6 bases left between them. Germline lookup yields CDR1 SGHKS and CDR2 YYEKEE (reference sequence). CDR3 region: CASSLTFTEAFF. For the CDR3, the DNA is TGTGCCAGCAGCTTAACGTTCACTGAAGCTTTCTTT.

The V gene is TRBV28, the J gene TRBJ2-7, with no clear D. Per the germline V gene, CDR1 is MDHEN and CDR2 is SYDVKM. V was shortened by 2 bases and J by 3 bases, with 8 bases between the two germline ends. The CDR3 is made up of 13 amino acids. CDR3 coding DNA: TGTGCCAGCAGTTTACCCGGAGACTACGAGCAGTACTTC. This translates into CASSLPGDYEQYF.

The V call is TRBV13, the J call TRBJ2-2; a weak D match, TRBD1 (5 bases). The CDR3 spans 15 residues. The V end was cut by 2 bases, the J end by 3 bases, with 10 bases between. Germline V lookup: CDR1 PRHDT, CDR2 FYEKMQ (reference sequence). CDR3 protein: CASSLSFRDTGELFF. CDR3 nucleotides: TGTGCCAGCAGCTTAAGTTTCAGGGACACCGGGGAGCTGTTTTTT.

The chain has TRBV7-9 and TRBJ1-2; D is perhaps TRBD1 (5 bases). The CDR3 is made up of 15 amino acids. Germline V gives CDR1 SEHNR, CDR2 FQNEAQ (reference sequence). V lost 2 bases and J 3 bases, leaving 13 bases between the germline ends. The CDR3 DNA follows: TGTGCCAGCAGCTTATCCCCGGGGGTTTACTATGGCTACACCTTC. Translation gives CASSLSPGVYYGYTF.

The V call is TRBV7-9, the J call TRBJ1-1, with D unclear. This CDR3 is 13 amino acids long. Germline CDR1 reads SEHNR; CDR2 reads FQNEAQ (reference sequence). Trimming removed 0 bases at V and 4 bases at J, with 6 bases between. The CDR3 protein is CASSLAFGTEAFF. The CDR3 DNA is TGTGCCAGCAGCTTAGCGTTCGGCACTGAAGCTTTCTTT.

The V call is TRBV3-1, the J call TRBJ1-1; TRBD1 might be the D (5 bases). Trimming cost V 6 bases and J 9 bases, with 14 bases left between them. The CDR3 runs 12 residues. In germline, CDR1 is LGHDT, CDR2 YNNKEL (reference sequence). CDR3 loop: CASRNQGEQAFF. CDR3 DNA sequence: TGTGCCAGCAGAAACCAGGGAGAACAAGCTTTCTTT. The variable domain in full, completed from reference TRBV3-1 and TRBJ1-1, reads DTAVSQTPKYLVTQMGNDKSIKCEQNLGHDTMYWYKQDSKKFLKIMFSYNNKELIINETVPNRFSPKSPDKAHLNLHINSLELGDSAVYFCASRNQGEQAFFGQGTRLTVV.

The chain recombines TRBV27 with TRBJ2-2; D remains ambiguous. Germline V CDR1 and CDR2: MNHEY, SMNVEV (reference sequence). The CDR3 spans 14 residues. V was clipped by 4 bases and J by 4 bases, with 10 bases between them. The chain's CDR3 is CASSSLLGTGELFF. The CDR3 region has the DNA TGTGCCAGCAGTTCTTTGCTCGGCACCGGGGAGCTGTTTTTT.

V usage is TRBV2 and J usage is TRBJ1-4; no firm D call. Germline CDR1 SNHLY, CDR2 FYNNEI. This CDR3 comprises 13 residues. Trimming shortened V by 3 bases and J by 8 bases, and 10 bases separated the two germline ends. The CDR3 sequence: CASSDGVEEKLFF. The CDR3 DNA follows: TGTGCCAGCAGTGACGGGGTGGAGGAAAAACTGTTTTTT. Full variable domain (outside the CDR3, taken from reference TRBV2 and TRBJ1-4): EPEVTQTPSHQVTQMGQEVILRCVPISNHLYFYWYRQILGQKVEFLVSFYNNEISEKSEIFDDQFSVERPDGSNFTLKIRSTKLEDSAMYFCASSDGVEEKLFFGSGTQLSVL.

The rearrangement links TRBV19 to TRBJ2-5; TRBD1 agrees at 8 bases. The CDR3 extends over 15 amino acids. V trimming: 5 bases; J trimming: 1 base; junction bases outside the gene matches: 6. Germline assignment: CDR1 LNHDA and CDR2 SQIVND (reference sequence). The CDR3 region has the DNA TGTGCCAGTAGTGGCGGGACAGGCCCCCAAGAGACCCAGTACTTC. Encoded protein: CASSGGTGPQETQYF.

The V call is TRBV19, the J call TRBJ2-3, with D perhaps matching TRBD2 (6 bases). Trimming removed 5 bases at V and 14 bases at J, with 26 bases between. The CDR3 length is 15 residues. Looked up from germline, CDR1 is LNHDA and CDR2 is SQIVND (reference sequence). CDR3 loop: CASSGGTGYTDTAYF. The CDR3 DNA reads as TGTGCCAGTAGTGGGGGGACTGGATACACAGATACTGCGTATTTT.

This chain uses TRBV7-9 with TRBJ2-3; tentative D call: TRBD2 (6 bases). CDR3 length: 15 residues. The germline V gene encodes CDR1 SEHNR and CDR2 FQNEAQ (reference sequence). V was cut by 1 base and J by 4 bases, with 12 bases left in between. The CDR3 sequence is CASSLGGRLPDTQYF. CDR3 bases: TGTGCCAGCAGCTTAGGGGGGAGGCTCCCAGATACGCAGTATTTT.

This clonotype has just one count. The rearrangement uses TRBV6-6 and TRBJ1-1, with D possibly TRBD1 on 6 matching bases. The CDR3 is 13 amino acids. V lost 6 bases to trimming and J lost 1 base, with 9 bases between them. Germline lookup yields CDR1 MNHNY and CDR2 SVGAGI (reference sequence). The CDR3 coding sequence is TGTGCCAGCAGGGAGACAGGGAACACTGAAGCTTTCTTT. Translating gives CASRETGNTEAFF.

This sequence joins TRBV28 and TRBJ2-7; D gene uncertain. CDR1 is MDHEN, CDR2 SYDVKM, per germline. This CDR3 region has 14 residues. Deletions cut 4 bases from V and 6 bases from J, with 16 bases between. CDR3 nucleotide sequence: TGTGCCAGCAGTTGGCCCGTGAAGATCACCGAGCAGTACTTC. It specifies CASSWPVKITEQYF.

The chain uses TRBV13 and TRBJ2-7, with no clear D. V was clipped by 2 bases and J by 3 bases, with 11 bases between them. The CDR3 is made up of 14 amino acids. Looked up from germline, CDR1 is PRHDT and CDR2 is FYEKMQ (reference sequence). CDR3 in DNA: TGTGCCAGCAGCTTATACAAGGAAGTCTACGAGCAGTACTTC. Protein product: CASSLYKEVYEQYF.

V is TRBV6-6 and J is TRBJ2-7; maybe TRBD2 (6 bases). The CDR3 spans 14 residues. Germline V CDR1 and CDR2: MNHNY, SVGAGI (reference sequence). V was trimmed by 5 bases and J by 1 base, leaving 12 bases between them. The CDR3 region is CASSPNGRSYEQYF. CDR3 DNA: TGTGCCAGCAGTCCGAACGGGAGATCCTACGAGCAGTACTTC.

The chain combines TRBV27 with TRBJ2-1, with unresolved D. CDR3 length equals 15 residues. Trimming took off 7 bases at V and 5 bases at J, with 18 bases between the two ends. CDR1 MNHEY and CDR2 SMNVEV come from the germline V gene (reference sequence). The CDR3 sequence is CASTNSLWQNNEQFF. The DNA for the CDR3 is TGTGCCAGCACCAACAGTTTATGGCAGAACAATGAGCAGTTCTTC.

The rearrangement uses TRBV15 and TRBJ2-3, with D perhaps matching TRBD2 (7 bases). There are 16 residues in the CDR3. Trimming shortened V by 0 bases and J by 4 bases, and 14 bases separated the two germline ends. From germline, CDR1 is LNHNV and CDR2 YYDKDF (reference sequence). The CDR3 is CATSREGGGVADTQYF. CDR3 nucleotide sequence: TGTGCCACCAGCAGAGAGGGAGGGGGGGTGGCAGATACGCAGTATTTT.

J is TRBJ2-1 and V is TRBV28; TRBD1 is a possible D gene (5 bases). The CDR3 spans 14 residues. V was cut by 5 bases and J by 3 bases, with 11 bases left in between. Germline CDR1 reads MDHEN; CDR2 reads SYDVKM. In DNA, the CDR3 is TGTGCCAGCAGTCGAAAGACAGACTACAATGAGCAGTTCTTC. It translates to CASSRKTDYNEQFF.

CDR3 in amino acids: CAWSLGLGFHNEQFF. The CDR3, as DNA: TGTGCCTGGAGTCTCGGACTAGGTTTTCACAATGAGCAGTTCTTC. V is TRBV30 and J is TRBJ2-1; 7 bases fit TRBD2. CDR3 length: 15 residues. The J segment lost 5 bases and the V segment lost 2 bases, leaving 9 bases of the junction unmatched. The germline CDR1 and CDR2 sequences are GTSNPN and SVGIG (reference sequence).

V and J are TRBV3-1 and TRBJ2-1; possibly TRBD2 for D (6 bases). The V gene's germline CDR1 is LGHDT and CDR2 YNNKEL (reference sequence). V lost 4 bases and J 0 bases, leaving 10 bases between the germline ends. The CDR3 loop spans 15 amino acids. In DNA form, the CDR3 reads TGTGCCAGCAGCCTCGGGACTCCCTCCTACAATGAGCAGTTCTTC. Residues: CASSLGTPSYNEQFF.

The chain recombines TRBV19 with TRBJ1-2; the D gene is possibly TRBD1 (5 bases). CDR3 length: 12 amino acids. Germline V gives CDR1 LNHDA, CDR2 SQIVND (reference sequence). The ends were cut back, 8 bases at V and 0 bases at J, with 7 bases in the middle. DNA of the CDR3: TGTGCCAGTCAACAGGCTAACTATGGCTACACCTTC. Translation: CASQQANYGYTF.

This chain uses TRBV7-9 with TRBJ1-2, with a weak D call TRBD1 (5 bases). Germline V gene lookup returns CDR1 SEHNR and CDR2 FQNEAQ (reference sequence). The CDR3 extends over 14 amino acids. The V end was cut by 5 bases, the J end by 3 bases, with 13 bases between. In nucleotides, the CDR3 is TGTGCCAGCAGCCATGCAGGGATCGACTATGGCTACACCTTC. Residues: CASSHAGIDYGYTF.

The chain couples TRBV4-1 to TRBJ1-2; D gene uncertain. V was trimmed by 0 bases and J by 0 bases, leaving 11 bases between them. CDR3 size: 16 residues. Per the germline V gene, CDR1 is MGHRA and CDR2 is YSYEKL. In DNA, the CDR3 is TGCGCCAGCAGCCAAGATCCTGGGGTCACTAACTATGGCTACACCTTC. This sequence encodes CASSQDPGVTNYGYTF.